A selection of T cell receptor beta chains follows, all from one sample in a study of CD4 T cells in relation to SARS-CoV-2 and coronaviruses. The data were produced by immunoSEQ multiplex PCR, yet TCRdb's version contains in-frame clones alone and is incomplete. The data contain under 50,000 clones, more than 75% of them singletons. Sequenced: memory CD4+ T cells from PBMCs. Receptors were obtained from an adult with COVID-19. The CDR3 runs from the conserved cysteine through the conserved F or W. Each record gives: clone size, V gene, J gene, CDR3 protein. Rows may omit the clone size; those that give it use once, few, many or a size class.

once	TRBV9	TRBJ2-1	CASSVRGSLSSYNEQFF
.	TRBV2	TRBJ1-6	CASSEGGATPLHF
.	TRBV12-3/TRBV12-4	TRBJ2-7	CASSAGSREQYF
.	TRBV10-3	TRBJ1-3	CAISDGSSGNTIYF
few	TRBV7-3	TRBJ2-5	CASSWGLGETQYF
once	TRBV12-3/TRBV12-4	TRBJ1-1	CASGLGRHTEAFF
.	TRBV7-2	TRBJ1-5	CASSYGQTISNQPQHF
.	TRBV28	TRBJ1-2	CASSFTGGVNGYTF
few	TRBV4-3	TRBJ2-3	CASSPGPGLAATTQYF
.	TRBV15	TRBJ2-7	CATSKDRGREQYF
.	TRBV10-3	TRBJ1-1	CAISSTRDKAEAFF
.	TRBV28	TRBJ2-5	CASSLYGQGAAETQYF
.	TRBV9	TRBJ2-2	CASREGGQGSTGELFF
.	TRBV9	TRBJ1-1	CASSARVTGPEAFF
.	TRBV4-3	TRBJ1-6	CASSQQPGQADSPLHF
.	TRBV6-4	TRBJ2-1	CASSDTHFGYNEQFF
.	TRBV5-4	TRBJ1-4	CATGEGAEEKLFF
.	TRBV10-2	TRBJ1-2	CASSESDRGRNGYTF
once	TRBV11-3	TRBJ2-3	CASSSEPGANTQYF
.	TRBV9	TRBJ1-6	CASSAQGSSNSPLHF
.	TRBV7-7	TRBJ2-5	CASSLAWGARETQYF
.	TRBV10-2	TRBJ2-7	CASSELNEQYF
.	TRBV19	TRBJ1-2	CASSILGTNYGYTF
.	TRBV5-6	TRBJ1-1	CASSRTGNTEAFF
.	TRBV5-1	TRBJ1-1	CASSSGTGGFTGTFF
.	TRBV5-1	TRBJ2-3	CASSLGQGITDTQYF
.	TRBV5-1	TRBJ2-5	CASSLDPPALVAGGQETQYF
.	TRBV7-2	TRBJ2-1	CASSYDRAVNEQFF
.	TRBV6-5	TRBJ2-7	CASRQTPGTYEQYF
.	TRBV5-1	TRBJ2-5	CASSSPGRTQYF
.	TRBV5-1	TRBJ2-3	CASSQAPFSTDTQYF
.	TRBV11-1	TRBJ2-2	CASSLRGSTGELFF
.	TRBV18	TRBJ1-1	CASSPQTGGKNTEAFF
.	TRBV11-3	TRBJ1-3	CASSFLTDFWGGNTIYF
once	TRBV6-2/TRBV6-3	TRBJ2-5	CASSSRGGRETQYF
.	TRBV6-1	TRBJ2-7	CASSLLGSSYEQYF
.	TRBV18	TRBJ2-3	CASSPGGRGTDTQYF
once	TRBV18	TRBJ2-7	CASSQNREAEQYF
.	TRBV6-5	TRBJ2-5	CASSNLGWGETQYF
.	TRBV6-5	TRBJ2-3	CASSYARGSTDTQYF
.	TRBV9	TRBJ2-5	CASSDHPRTGGGETQYF
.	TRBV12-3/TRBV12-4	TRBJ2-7	CASSFDPAEQYF
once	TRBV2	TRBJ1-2	CASSEGSGGRYGYTF
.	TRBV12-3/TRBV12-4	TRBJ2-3	CASSLLSGDTQYF
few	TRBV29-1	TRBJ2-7	CSVKTGRTSYEQYF
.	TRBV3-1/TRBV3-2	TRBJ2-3	CASTTGRRGTDTQYF
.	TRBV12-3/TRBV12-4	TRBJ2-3	CASSPTSANTQYF
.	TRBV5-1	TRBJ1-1	CASSLEGNGEAFF
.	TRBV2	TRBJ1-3	CASSLSRGSGNTIYF
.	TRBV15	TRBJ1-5	CATAGVNGNQPQHF
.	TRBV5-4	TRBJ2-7	CASSTRGRNEQYF
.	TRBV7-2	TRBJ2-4	CASSLVGSWDIQYF